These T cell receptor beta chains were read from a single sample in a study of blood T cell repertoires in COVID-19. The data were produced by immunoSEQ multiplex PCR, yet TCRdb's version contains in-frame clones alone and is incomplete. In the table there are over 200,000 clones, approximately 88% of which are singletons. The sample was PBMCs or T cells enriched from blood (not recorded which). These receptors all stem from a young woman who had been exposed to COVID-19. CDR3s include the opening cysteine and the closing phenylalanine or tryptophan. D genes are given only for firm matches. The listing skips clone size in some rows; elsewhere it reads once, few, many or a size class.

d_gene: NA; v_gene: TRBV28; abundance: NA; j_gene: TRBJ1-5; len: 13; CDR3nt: TGTGCCAGCAGTTTCCAGTCTGGTCAGCCCCAGCATTTT; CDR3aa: CASSFQSGQPQHF
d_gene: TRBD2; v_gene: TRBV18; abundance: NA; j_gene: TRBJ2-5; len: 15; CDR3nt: TGTGCCAGCTCACCGACTAGCGTACTTCAAGAGACCCAGTACTTC; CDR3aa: CASSPTSVLQETQYF
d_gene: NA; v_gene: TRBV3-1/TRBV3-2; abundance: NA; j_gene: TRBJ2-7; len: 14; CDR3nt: TGTGCCAGCAGCCAACGACTAAGGGCCTACGAGCAGTACTTC; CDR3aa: CASSQRLRAYEQYF
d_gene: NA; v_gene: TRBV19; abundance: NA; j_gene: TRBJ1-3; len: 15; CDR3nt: TGTGCCAGTAGTAACTCTCAGGGGCGGACGAACACCATATATTTT; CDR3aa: CASSNSQGRTNTIYF
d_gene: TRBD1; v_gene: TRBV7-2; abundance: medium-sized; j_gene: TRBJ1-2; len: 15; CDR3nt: TGTGCCAGCAGCTTAGGGCCCCAGGGGGCTAGGGGCTACACCTTC; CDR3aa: CASSLGPQGARGYTF
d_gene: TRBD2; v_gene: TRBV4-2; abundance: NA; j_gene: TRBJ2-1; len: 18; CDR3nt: TGTGCCAGCAGCCAAGATAAAGGACTAGCGGGAACCTACAATGAGCAGTTCTTC; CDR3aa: CASSQDKGLAGTYNEQFF
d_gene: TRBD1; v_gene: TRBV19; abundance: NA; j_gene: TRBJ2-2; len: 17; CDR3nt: TGTGCCAGTAGTTGGGGCAGGGGGCAGATCCTGGCCGGGGAGCTGTTTTTT; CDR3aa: CASSWGRGQILAGELFF
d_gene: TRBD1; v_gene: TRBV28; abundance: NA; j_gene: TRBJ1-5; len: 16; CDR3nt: TGTGCCAGCAGTTTGGGCTACAGGGGACAGGTTCAGCCCCAGCATTTT; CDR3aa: CASSLGYRGQVQPQHF
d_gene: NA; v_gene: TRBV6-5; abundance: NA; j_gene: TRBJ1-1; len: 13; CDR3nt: TGTGCCAGCAGTTACTTCCAATACACTGAAGCTTTCTTT; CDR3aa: CASSYFQYTEAFF
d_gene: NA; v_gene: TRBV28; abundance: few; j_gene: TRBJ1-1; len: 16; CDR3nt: TGTGCCAGCAGTCGGGGGGATATACAGGGAAACACTGAAGCTTTCTTT; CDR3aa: CASSRGDIQGNTEAFF
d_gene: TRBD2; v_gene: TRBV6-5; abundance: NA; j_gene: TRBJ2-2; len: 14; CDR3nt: TGTGCCAGCTGGGAGGGCGCGAACACCGGGGAGCTGTTTTTT; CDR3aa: CASWEGANTGELFF
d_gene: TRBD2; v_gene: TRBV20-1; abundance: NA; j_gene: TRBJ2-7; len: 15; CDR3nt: TGCAGTGCTACTGACCCGGGACTAGTCTCTTACGAGCAGTACTTC; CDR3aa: CSATDPGLVSYEQYF
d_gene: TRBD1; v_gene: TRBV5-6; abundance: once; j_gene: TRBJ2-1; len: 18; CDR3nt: TGTGCCAGCAGCTGGGGGACAGGGGGCGTGCAATCCTACAATGAGCAGTTCTTC; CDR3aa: CASSWGTGGVQSYNEQFF
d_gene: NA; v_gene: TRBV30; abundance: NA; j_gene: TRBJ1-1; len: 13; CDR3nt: TGTGCCTGGAGTGTCCAGATAAACACTGAAGCTTTCTTT; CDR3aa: CAWSVQINTEAFF
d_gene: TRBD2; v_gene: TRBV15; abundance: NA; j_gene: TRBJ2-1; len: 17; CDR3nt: TGTGCCACCAGCAGAGATCTGGGCGGGAGGGCCGTTGATGAGCAGTTCTTC; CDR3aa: CATSRDLGGRAVDEQFF
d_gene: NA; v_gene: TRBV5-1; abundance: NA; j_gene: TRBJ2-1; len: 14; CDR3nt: TGCGCCAGCGGAGACCGGCGAGTAGGCAATGAGCAGTTCTTC; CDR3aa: CASGDRRVGNEQFF
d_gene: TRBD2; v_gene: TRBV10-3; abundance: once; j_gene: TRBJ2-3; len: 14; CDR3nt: TGTGCCAACCGAGCGGGAGGCAGCACAGATACGCAGTATTTT; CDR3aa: CANRAGGSTDTQYF
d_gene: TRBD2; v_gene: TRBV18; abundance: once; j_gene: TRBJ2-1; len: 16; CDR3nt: TGTGCCAGCTCACCACGTTGGTCGGGAGGGTCCAATGAGCAGTTCTTC; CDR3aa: CASSPRWSGGSNEQFF
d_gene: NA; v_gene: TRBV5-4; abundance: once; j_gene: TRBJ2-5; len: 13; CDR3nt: TGTGCCAGCAGCCGGGGACTTGAGGAGACCCAGTACTTC; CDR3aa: CASSRGLEETQYF
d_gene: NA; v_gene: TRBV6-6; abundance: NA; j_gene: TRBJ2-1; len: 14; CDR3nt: TGTGCCAGCAGGGGGAGGCCTCGTTACAATGAGCAGTTCTTC; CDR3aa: CASRGRPRYNEQFF
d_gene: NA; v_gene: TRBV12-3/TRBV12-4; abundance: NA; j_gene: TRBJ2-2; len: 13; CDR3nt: TGTGCCAGCAGTTTAGTAGTCACCGGGGAGCTGTTTTTT; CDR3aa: CASSLVVTGELFF
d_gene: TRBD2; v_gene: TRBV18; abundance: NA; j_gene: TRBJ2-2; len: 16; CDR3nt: TGTGCCAGCTCACCACTACCTAGCGGGAGTACCGGGGAGCTGTTTTTT; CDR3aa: CASSPLPSGSTGELFF
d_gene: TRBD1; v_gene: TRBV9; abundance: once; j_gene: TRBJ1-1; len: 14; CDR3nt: TGTGCCAGCAGCGTAGGACAGGGCGACACTGAAGCTTTCTTT; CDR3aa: CASSVGQGDTEAFF
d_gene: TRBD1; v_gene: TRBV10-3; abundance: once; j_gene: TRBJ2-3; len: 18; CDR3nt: TGTGCCATCAGTGAGTTCGCCGGACAGGGGGCGTTAGGGCATACGCAGTATTTT; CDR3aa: CAISEFAGQGALGHTQYF
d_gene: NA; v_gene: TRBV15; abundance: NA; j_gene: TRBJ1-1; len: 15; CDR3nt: TGTGCCACCAGCAGAGAGTTAGGACTTGCCACTGAAGCTTTCTTT; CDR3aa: CATSRELGLATEAFF
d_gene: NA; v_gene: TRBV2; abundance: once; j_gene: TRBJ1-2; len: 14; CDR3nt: TGTGCCAGCAGTGTTTGGGTCGGGAACTATGGCTACACCTTC; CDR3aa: CASSVWVGNYGYTF
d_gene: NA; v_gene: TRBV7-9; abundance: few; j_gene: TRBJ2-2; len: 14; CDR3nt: TGTGCCAGCAGCTTAGGTCAGAACACCGGGGAGCTGTTTTTT; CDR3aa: CASSLGQNTGELFF
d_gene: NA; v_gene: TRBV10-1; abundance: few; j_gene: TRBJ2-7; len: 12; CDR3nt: TGCGCCAGCAGTGAGGGAGGCTACGAGCAGTACTTC; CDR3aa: CASSEGGYEQYF
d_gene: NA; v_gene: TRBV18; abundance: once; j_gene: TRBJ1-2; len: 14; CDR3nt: TGTGCCAGCTCACCCTCGGGACTCGGGTATGGCTACACCTTC; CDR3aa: CASSPSGLGYGYTF
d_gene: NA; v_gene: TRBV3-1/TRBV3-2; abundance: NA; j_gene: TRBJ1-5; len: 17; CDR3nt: TGTGCCAGCAGCCAAGATGGGGGAGGGATAGGGCGCCAGCCCCAGCATTTT; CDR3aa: CASSQDGGGIGRQPQHF
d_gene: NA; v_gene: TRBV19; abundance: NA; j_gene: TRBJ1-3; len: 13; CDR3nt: TGTGCCAGTACCCGGCAGACGGGATACACCATATATTTT; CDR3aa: CASTRQTGYTIYF
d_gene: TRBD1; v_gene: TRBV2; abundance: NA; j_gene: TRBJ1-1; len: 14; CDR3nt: TGTGCCAGCAGTGAGAACCGGGACAGCGTTGAAGCTTTCTTT; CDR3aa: CASSENRDSVEAFF
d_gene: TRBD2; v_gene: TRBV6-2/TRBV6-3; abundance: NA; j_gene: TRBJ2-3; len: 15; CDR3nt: TGTGCCAGCAGTTCAAAGCGGGAGGGTCGAGATACGCAGTATTTT; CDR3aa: CASSSKREGRDTQYF
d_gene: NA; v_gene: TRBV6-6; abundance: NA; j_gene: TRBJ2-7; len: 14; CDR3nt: TGTGCCAGCTCATATTCAGACAGACACTACGAGCAGTACTTC; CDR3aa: CASSYSDRHYEQYF
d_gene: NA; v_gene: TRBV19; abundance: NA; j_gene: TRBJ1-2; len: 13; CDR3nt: TGTGCCAGTAGCCTCCGGACAGTCGGCGGCTACACCTTC; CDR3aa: CASSLRTVGGYTF
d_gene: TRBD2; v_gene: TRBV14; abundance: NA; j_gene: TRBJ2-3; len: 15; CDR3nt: TGTGCCAGCAGCCGCCCGGGACTAGGGGCAGATACGCAGTATTTT; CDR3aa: CASSRPGLGADTQYF
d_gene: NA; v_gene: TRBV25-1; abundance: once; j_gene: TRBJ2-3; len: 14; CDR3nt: TGTGCCAGCAGTCGGGGGGGACAGGGCAATACGCAGTATTTT; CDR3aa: CASSRGGQGNTQYF
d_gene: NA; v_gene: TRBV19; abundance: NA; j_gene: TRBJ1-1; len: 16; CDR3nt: TGTGCCAGTAGTATAGGTATCGCGGGGCCTAACACTGAAGCTTTCTTT; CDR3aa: CASSIGIAGPNTEAFF
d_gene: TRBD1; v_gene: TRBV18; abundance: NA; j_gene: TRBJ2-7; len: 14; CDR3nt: TGTGCCAGCTCTTACGGACAGGGGTGGTACGAGCAGTACTTC; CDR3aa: CASSYGQGWYEQYF
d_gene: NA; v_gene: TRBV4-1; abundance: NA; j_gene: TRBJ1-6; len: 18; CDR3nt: TGCGCCAGCAGCCAATTGCGGGGAGGGAGCTCCTATAATTCACCCCTCCACTTT; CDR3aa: CASSQLRGGSSYNSPLHF
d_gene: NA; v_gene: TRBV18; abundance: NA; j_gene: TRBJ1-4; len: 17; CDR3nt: TGTGCCAGCTCACCACGCTCTTCAGGAGGGGTGAATGAAAAACTGTTTTTT; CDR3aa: CASSPRSSGGVNEKLFF
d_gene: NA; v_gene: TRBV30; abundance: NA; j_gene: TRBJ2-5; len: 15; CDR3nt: TGTGCCTGGAGTGTACTGCAGGGATGGGGAGAGACCCAGTACTTC; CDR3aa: CAWSVLQGWGETQYF
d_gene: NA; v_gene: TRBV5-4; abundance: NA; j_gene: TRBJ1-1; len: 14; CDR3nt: TGTGCCAGCAGCTTGGCACGGGGGGACACTGAAGCTTTCTTT; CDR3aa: CASSLARGDTEAFF
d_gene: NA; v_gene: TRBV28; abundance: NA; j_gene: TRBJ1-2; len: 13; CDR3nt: TGTGCCAGCAGTTTCATAGGGGTCTATGGCTACACCTTC; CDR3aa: CASSFIGVYGYTF
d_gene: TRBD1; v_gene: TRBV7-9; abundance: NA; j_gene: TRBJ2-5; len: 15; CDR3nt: TGTGCCAGCAGCTTCCGGACAGGCACGTTGGAGACCCAGTACTTC; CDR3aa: CASSFRTGTLETQYF
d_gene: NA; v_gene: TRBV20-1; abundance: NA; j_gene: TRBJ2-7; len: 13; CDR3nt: TGCAGTGCTAGTCGGGATCTATCCTACGAGCAGTACTTC; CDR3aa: CSASRDLSYEQYF
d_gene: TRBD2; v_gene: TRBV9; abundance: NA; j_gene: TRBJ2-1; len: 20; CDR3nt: TGTGCCAGCAGCGTAGATGCCGGGACTAGCGGGAGGGCTATTGTCAATGAGCAGTTCTTC; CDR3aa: CASSVDAGTSGRAIVNEQFF
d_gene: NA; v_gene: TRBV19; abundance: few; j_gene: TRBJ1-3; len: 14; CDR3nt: TGTGCCACACGTCCTTATAGCTCTGGAAACACCATATATTTT; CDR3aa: CATRPYSSGNTIYF